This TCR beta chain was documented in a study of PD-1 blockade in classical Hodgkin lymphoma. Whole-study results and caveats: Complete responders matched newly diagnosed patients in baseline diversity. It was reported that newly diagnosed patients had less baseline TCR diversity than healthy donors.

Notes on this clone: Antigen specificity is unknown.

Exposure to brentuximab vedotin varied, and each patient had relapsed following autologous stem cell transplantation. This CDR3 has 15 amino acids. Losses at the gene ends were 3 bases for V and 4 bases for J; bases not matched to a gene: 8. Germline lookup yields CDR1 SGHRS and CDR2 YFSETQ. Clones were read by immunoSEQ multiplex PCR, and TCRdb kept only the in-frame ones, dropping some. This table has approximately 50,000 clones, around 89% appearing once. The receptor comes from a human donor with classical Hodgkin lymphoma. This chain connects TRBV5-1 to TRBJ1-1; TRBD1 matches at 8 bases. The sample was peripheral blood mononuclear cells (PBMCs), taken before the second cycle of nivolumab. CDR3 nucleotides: TGCGCCAGCAGCTGGGCCAGGGGGCTAGGCACTGAAGCTTTCTTT. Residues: CASSWARGLGTEAFF.